This T cell receptor (beta chain) was sequenced during a study of beta chain features in type 1 diabetes. V was clipped by 7 bases and J by 5 bases, with 12 bases between them. CDR3 length: 13 residues. CDR1 and CDR2 (germline): MNHNY, SVGAGI (reference sequence). Sequenced material consisted of expressed TCRB transcripts (all of the isolated RNA was reverse transcribed). Sequencing used immunoSEQ multiplex PCR; TCRdb keeps in-frame clones, though not all of them. The sample records some 150,000 clones, about 50% being singletons. This clone was seen only once. The rearrangement links TRBV6-6 to TRBJ2-1, with D tentatively TRBD2 (5 bases). Material: Tregs from blood. The receptor was isolated from a man between 18 and 35 years old in good health. CDR3 DNA sequence: TGTGCCAGCAAATCGACGGGAAACAATGAGCAGTTCTTC. It yields the protein CASKSTGNNEQFF.